A selection of T cell receptor beta chains follows, all from one sample in a study of T cell responses to AZD1222 COVID-19 vaccine. Sequenced by immunoSEQ multiplex PCR; TCRdb stores in-frame clones only, minus some. The sample contains 150,000 to 200,000 clones, 88% of which appear only once. The starting material was peripheral blood, obtained 28 days after the second AZD1222 dose. The source of these receptors is an adult who received the AZD1222 COVID-19 vaccine. Both conserved end residues are part of each CDR3.

v_call cdr3_length cdr3_aa
TRBV5-1 16 CASSFTGTSGSGEQYF
TRBV7-3 15 CASSFTSGTSGEQFF
TRBV6-5 14 CASRGGANTGELFF
TRBV6-2/TRBV6-3 15 CASSYGLAGVYEQYF
TRBV3-1/TRBV3-2 15 CASSQAANNYNEQFF
TRBV28 14 CASSWGDNNQPQHF
TRBV5-1 14 CASSLGGGEETQYF
TRBV7-2 13 CASSLFRTDTQYF
TRBV4-3 13 CASHVRGSNEQYF
TRBV5-1 15 CASSLEGIRNYGYTF
TRBV5-1 12 CASSRLTDTQYF
TRBV18 17 CASSPWSGPGSYNEQFF
TRBV9 15 CASSNGQTAGNTIYF
TRBV30 13 CAWSVSGFQRYTF
TRBV5-4 17 CASSPGSQGSGTGELFF
TRBV5-1 16 CASSLEMARSYYEQYF
TRBV2 15 CASTLRAASQETQYF
TRBV5-8 16 CASRHKTGANTGELFF
TRBV30 13 CAWSTGAGETQYF
TRBV19 14 CASSTGQGPYEQYF
TRBV19 13 CASCGYVGQPQHF
TRBV28 13 CASSQTANTEAFF
TRBV23-1 17 CASNAGTGNSGANVLTF
TRBV5-4 13 CASSAPPGDEQFF
TRBV12-3/TRBV12-4 13 CASNQDPPYEQYF
TRBV7-2 15 CASSSGGLLGEKLFF
TRBV18 14 CATSTGLGTGELFF
TRBV30 13 CAWARDSGNTIYF
TRBV13 12 CASSFEGQGQYF
TRBV10-3 13 CAIRDLMNTEAFF
TRBV28 13 CASYQWLTDTQYF
TRBV27 13 CASSLSWTDTQYF
TRBV4-2 15 CASSRDPGVTGELFF
TRBV4-2 17 CASSQDQVRGVQETQYF
TRBV29-1 14 CSVDRGGSGDEQYF
TRBV6-6 11 CASRTGETQYF
TRBV19 14 CATQPWGQGYEQYF
TRBV29-1 10 CSVEKETQYF
TRBV19 15 CASRIFGQAPSGYTF
TRBV14 12 CASSQSGTRPYF
TRBV7-7 14 CASSSGPYSDEQYF